This T cell receptor beta chain comes out of a study of T cell responses to AZD1222 COVID-19 vaccine. General observations from the study: The study found Spike-specific TCR breadth and depth rose after two AZD1222 doses. In all cases, repertoires were sampled only after the peak T cell response. Only a handful of individuals given AZD1222 were seropositive at baseline.

About this clone: The antigen remains unidentified.

Using immunoSEQ multiplex PCR, the repertoire was profiled, and TCRdb retains in-frame clones only, with some absent. The repertoire includes more than 150,000 clones, 90% to 95% of them detected once, and roughly 1.6% sits in the top ten. The TCR comes from an adult who received the AZD1222 COVID-19 vaccine. This material consisted of peripheral blood, taken 28 days after the second AZD1222 dose.

CDR3 amino acids: CASSRVQGAPGNTIYF. The CDR3 nucleotides are TGTGCCAGTAGTAGGGTGCAGGGGGCGCCTGGAAACACCATATATTTT. This chain uses TRBV19 with TRBJ1-3; 8 bases fit TRBD1. The CDR3 is 16 amino acids. Unmatched junction bases numbered 7, after V lost 4 bases and J lost 2 bases. Germline V gene data show CDR1 as LNHDA and CDR2 as SQIVND (reference sequence).